This T cell receptor beta chain was found in a study of response to subunit inactivated influenza vaccine. Whole-study findings and limits: Few new T cells, the authors suggested, are recruited by each seasonal influenza vaccination.

This clonotype was picked up a small number of times. The antigen remains unidentified. The J segment lost 3 bases and the V segment lost 1 base, leaving 8 bases of the junction unmatched. From germline, CDR1 is SSHAT and CDR2 FNYEAQ (reference sequence). CDR3 length: 17 amino acids. Each CDR3 protein is one row after TCRdb ran MiXCR on the RT-PCR reads. The repertoire consists of about 180,000 distinct CDR3 sequences, with around 9% occurring once and the leading ten covering around 9.9%. The sample here was non-naive T cells sorted from PBMCs, taken on the day of vaccination. This rearrangement joins TRBV7-7 to TRBJ2-5, with 10 bases identical to TRBD2. This TCR derives from a man aged 50-59 years who received an inactivated influenza vaccine. CDR3 amino acids: CASSLGDGTSAEETQYF. The CDR3 DNA sequence: TGTGCCAGCAGCTTAGGTGATGGGACTAGCGCAGAAGAGACCCAGTACTTC.